The source of this T cell receptor (beta chain) is a study of CD8+ T cells in alopecia areata. In the study overall: Treated patients took oral tofacitinib at 5 to 10 mg twice daily. Tofacitinib lasted 6 to 18 months, then 6 months off drug.

V lost 3 bases to trimming and J lost 9 bases, with 15 bases between them. Germline assignment: CDR1 SQVTM and CDR2 ANQGSEA. The CDR3 covers 13 residues. Extracted from the samples, RNA was reverse transcribed into cDNA to serve as the sequencing template. Produced via immunoSEQ multiplex PCR; TCRdb's table is partial and in-frame only. The table has under 85,000 clones, roughly 44% seen once. Specimens obtained from alopecia areata patients comprised lesional scalp punch biopsies and peripheral blood. PBMCs, the starting material, were the source of sorted CD4+ and CD8+ T cells. Here the sequenced sample was CD8+ T cells sorted from blood, taken at week 0. The rearrangement links TRBV29-1 to TRBJ2-1, with D perhaps matching TRBD1 or TRBD2 (6 bases each). The clonotype comes from a human donor with alopecia areata. The CDR3 here is CSVDGGAMVEQFF. The CDR3 bases are TGCAGCGTTGACGGGGGCGCAATGGTTGAGCAGTTCTTC.